The 10 T cell receptor beta chains below come from one sample, sequenced in a study of human T cells and chemical hapten exposure (TCRdb year 2021). Taken with the paper, the label for time point translates to: pre-sensitization, week 0. The treatment or condition label, as the study defines it: therapeutic diphenylcyclopropenone sensitization with weekly scalp DPC. The protocol used for the library was RACE. Sequencing relied on a NextSeq 500. TCRdb trimmed the raw reads at Q25, called clones with MiXCR and kept productive beta chains. Entries are consolidated by CDR3 protein sequence, retaining the most common genes and DNA. Across this sample there are roughly 380,000 distinct CDR3 sequences, with approximately 5% seen only once. The ten most abundant clones make up 2.5% to 3% of the sample. This material consisted of whole blood, taken in connection with sensitization to the hapten diphenylcyclopropenone (DPC). The receptor set was obtained from a woman between 45 and 65 years old with alopecia areata. Some clones in this sample may be carry-over from other donors' samples.

This clonotype showed up many times. CDR3 in amino acids: CASSQDMTVKNIQYF. Written as DNA, the CDR3 is TGTGCCAGCAGCCAAGATATGACGGTCAAAAACATTCAGTACTTC. The genes are TRBV3-1 and TRBJ2-4; no reliable D call. The germline V gene has CDR1 LGHDT and CDR2 YNNKEL (reference sequence). The CDR3 is 15 residues long. V gave up 0 bases and J gave up 3 bases, with 9 bases separating them. Using reference TRBV3-1 and TRBJ2-4 for the parts outside the CDR3, the full variable domain is DTAVSQTPKYLVTQMGNDKSIKCEQNLGHDTMYWYKQDSKKFLKIMFSYNNKELIINETVPNRFSPKSPDKAHLNLHINSLELGDSAVYFCASSQDMTVKNIQYFGAGTRLSVL.

The table lists this clonotype with a few counts. The rearrangement links TRBV25-1 to TRBJ2-5; a possible D gene is TRBD1 (5 bases). This CDR3 comprises 15 residues. Germline lookup yields CDR1 MGHDK and CDR2 SYGVNS. Trimming cost V 3 bases and J 0 bases, with 11 bases left between them. CDR3 sequence reads: CASSDRQWYQETQYF. The CDR3 bases are TGTGCCAGCAGTGATCGACAGTGGTACCAAGAGACCCAGTACTTC.

The rearrangement uses TRBV5-8 and TRBJ2-4, with a weak D call TRBD1 (5 bases). The V gene lost 4 bases and the J gene lost 0 bases, with 14 bases spanning the gap. This CDR3 region has 16 residues. Germline CDR1 reads SGHTS; CDR2 reads YDEGEE. In DNA form, the CDR3 reads TGTGCCAGCAGCCCCCTCGACAGATTAGCCAAAAACATTCAGTACTTC. Amino acid sequence: CASSPLDRLAKNIQYF. Combining the CDR3 with reference TRBV5-8 and TRBJ2-4 gives the whole variable domain EAGVTQSPTHLIKTRGQQATLRCSPISGHTSVYWYQQALGLGLQFLLWYDEGEERNRGNFPPRFSGRQFPNYSSELNVNALELEDSALYLCASSPLDRLAKNIQYFGAGTRLSVL.

The chain recombines TRBV24-1 with TRBJ2-7, with TRBD2 matching 9 bases. Germline trimming cut 5 bases from V and 2 bases from J; bases unmatched to any gene: 9. CDR1 is KGHDR and CDR2 is SFDVKD in the germline V gene. The CDR3 loop spans 16 amino acids. In DNA form, the CDR3 reads TGTGCCACCAGTGCTTTTTCGACTAGCGGCACCTACGAGCAGTACTTC. Translated: CATSAFSTSGTYEQYF.

This clonotype was recorded a few times. The V call is TRBV12-5, the J call TRBJ2-1, with 8 bases identical to TRBD2. The CDR3 covers 18 residues. Germline lookup yields CDR1 LGHNT and CDR2 FRNRAP. The V and J ends lost 0 bases and 3 bases, in that order; junction bases with no gene match: 10. The CDR3 reads CASGLVTSSGSFYNEQFF. The CDR3 DNA reads TGTGCTAGTGGTTTGGTAACGTCCAGCGGGAGTTTCTACAATGAGCAGTTCTTC.

The chain has TRBV5-1 and TRBJ1-3, with TRBD1 identical over 12 bases. From germline, CDR1 is SGHRS and CDR2 YFSETQ. This CDR3 has 18 amino acids. V lost 0 bases, J lost 3 bases, and 7 bases stayed unmatched. The CDR3 sequence is CASSLELGQGALGNTIYF. The CDR3 nucleotides are TGCGCCAGCAGCTTGGAATTGGGACAGGGGGCGCTTGGAAACACCATATATTTT.

This clonotype came up many times. The CDR3 sequence: CASSQKDRGRTEAFF. DNA of the CDR3: TGCGCCAGCAGCCAGAAGGACAGGGGGCGGACTGAAGCTTTCTTT. The chain is built from TRBV4-1 and TRBJ1-1; TRBD1 matches 11 bases. The CDR3 loop spans 15 amino acids. The germline V gene encodes CDR1 MGHRA and CDR2 YSYEKL. With V trimmed by 3 bases and J by 5 bases, 5 bases remained unmatched.

This clonotype was counted only a few times. This rearrangement joins TRBV12-3 or TRBV12-4 to TRBJ1-1; no definite D call. V lost 7 bases, J lost 1 base, and 10 bases lay in between. CDR3 length: 13 amino acids. The CDR3 sequence: CASTIKGNTEAFF. CDR3 bases: TGTGCCAGCACGATTAAAGGGAACACTGAAGCTTTCTTT.

This clonotype was detected only a few times. The chain joins TRBV7-9 to TRBJ1-1; no definite D call. This CDR3 comprises 16 residues. Trimming removed 1 base at V and 0 bases at J, with 12 bases between. Per germline, CDR1 SEHNR and CDR2 FQNEAQ (reference sequence). The CDR3 is CASSLVRAALNTEAFF. The CDR3 nucleotides are TGTGCCAGCAGCTTAGTCCGAGCGGCCCTGAACACTGAAGCTTTCTTT.

The chain employs TRBV12-3 or TRBV12-4 and TRBJ1-2; D remains unclear. The CDR3 totals 14 residues. V lost 8 bases, J lost 4 bases, and 17 bases lay in between. The CDR3, as DNA: TGTGCCAGCCAACGGGGAACGGTTAGCTATGGCTACACCTTC. Translated, it gives CASQRGTVSYGYTF.